The present T cell receptor (beta chain) was sequenced within a study of technical replicates of blood from several donors. The CDR3 consists of 15 residues. V was shortened by 2 bases and J by 0 bases, with 9 bases between the two germline ends. From germline, CDR1 is MNHNS and CDR2 SASEGT. The protocol was immunoSEQ multiplex PCR, while the TCRdb copy is restricted to in-frame clones and leaves out a portion. This sample yields about 83,000 clones, of which about 97% are seen a single time; under 0.4% belongs to the top ten. The sample comprised T cells isolated from PBMCs. The TCR comes from a human donor in good health. V usage is TRBV6-1 and J usage is TRBJ2-3; D is unresolved. The CDR3 spells CASSESPGSTDTQYF. In nucleotides, the CDR3 is TGTGCCAGCAGTGAAAGCCCCGGGAGCACAGATACGCAGTATTTT.